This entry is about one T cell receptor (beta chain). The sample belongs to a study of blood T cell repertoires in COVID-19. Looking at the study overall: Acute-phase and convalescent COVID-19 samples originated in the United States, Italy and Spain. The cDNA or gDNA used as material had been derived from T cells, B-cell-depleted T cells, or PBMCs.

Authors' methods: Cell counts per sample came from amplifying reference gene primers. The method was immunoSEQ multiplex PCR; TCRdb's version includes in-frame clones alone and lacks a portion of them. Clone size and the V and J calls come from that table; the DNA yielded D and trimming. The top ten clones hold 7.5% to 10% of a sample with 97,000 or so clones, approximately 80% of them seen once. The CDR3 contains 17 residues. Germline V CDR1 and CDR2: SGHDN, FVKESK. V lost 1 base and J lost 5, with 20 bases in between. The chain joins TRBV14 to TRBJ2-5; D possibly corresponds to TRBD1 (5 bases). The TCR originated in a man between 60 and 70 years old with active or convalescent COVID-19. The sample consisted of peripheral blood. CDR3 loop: CASSQGFDNRGLETQYF. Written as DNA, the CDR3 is TGTGCCAGCAGCCAAGGGTTCGACAATAGGGGATTGGAGACCCAGTACTTC.